Following are 22 T cell receptor beta chains from one sample sequenced in a study of T cell repertoires in cytomegalovirus infection. No antigen has been identified for these receptors. In TCRdb, the reads were re-called with MiXCR into one record per CDR3 protein. This sample has some 480,000 distinct CDR3 sequences; roughly 34% occur once, and the top ten carry around a sixth. The sample consisted of cultured PBMCs, taken from culture after CMV antigen stimulation. These receptor sequences come from a human donor in good health (CMV status not recorded). Some clones in this sample may be carry-over from other donors' samples.

This clonotype is a singleton in its sample. The chain is built from TRBV12-3 or TRBV12-4 and TRBJ1-5; a weak D match, TRBD1 (6 bases). CDR3 length: 13 amino acids. The V end lost 6 bases, the J end lost 3 bases, and 9 bases lay between the germline ends. The CDR3 protein is CASSDRYNQPQHF. In nucleotides, the CDR3 is TGTGCCAGCAGCGACAGGTACAATCAGCCCCAGCATTTT.

The CDR3 DNA is TGTGCCAGCAGTGAAGGATATCGTGGCTACACCTTC. Its translation is CASSEGYRGYTF. This chain joins TRBV25-1 and TRBJ1-2, with D uncertain. The CDR3 has 12 residues. Trimming removed 2 bases from V and 7 bases from J, with 8 bases in between. Germline V CDR1 and CDR2: MGHDK, SYGVNS.

This chain joins TRBV7-2 and TRBJ1-1, with unresolved D. Germline V gene sequence: CDR1 SGHTA, CDR2 FQGNSA. The V end lost 4 bases, the J end lost 1 base, and 7 bases lay between the germline ends. The length of the CDR3 is 13 residues. CDR3 sequence: CASSSMGNTEAFF. CDR3 nucleotide sequence: TGTGCCAGCAGCTCTATGGGGAACACTGAAGCTTTCTTT.

In DNA, the CDR3 is TGTGCCATCAGCGAGCAACAGATCTTAGCCAAAAACATTCAGTACTTC. Protein product: CAISEQQILAKNIQYF. The chain has TRBV10-3 and TRBJ2-4; D is ambiguous. V was cut by 6 bases and J by 0 bases, with 15 bases left in between. CDR1 and CDR2 from the germline V gene are ENHRY and SYGVKD. CDR3 length: 16 amino acids.

This clonotype was detected many times. The chain joins TRBV12-3 or TRBV12-4 to TRBJ2-7; no definite D call. The CDR3 extends over 11 amino acids. V lost 5 bases and J 2 bases, leaving 4 bases between the germline ends. CDR3 bases: TGTGCCAGCAGTATTACCTACGAGCAGTACTTC. It translates to CASSITYEQYF.

This clonotype was picked up a small number of times. The V and J genes are TRBV27 and TRBJ2-7; D may be TRBD1 (6 bases). CDR3 length: 14 amino acids. The germline gives CDR1 MNHEY, CDR2 SMNVEV (reference sequence). The ends were cut back, 2 bases at V and 2 bases at J, with 10 bases in the middle. The CDR3 DNA reads TGTGCCAGCAGTTTAAGCGGACAGACCTACGAGCAGTACTTC. Translation: CASSLSGQTYEQYF.

This chain uses TRBV19 with TRBJ1-1; tentative D call: TRBD1 (5 bases). Per germline, CDR1 LNHDA and CDR2 SQIVND (reference sequence). The CDR3 has 12 residues. V was shortened by 5 bases and J by 9 bases, with 13 bases between the two germline ends. The CDR3 spells CASSASGVQAFF. DNA of the CDR3: TGTGCCAGTAGTGCCTCGGGGGTGCAAGCTTTCTTT.

This sequence joins TRBV19 and TRBJ1-2, with a possible D match to TRBD1 (5 bases). Trimming shortened V by 7 bases and J by 5 bases, and 11 bases separated the two germline ends. In germline, CDR1 is LNHDA, CDR2 SQIVND (reference sequence). CDR3 size: 12 residues. CDR3 bases: TGTGCCAGTATGCAGGGAGGGTATGGCTACACCTTC. Its translation: CASMQGGYGYTF.

The CDR3 here is CASSLVPLLGGYTF. The DNA of the CDR3 is TGTGCCAGCAGTTTAGTACCACTACTCGGTGGCTACACCTTC. The V and J genes are TRBV12-3 or TRBV12-4 and TRBJ1-2; no definite D call. The CDR3 sequence is 14 residues long. V lost 1 base to trimming and J lost 7 bases, with 13 bases between them.

This clonotype was detected only once. The V gene is TRBV19, the J gene TRBJ2-1, with TRBD2 matching over 7 bases. The ends lost 3 bases at V and 3 bases at J; junction bases unmatched: 5. The germline CDR1 and CDR2 sequences are LNHDA and SQIVND (reference sequence). This CDR3 is built from 15 residues. This CDR3 is CASSIVGGRYNEQFF. As DNA, the CDR3 is TGTGCCAGTAGTATTGTGGGAGGGCGCTACAATGAGCAGTTCTTC.

V usage is TRBV15 and J usage is TRBJ2-5; D is ambiguous. CDR1 is LNHNV and CDR2 is YYDKDF in the germline V gene (reference sequence). V was clipped by 4 bases and J by 4 bases, with 7 bases between them. The length of the CDR3 is 12 residues. The DNA of the CDR3 is TGTGCCACCAGCATAGATTCAGAGACCCAGTACTTC. Residues: CATSIDSETQYF.

The J gene is TRBJ2-5, the V gene TRBV29-1; TRBD2 is a possible D gene (5 bases). CDR1 and CDR2 (germline): SQVTM, ANQGSEA. Trimming left V 4 bases short and J 9 bases short, with 9 bases between. This CDR3 is 10 amino acids long. CDR3 sequence reads: CSVGSVPQYF. The CDR3 DNA reads TGCAGCGTTGGTAGCGTCCCCCAGTACTTC.

The V gene is TRBV10-3, the J gene TRBJ2-2; 9 bases are a match to TRBD2. Germline V CDR1 and CDR2: ENHRY, SYGVKD. The CDR3 loop spans 15 amino acids. The J segment lost 5 bases and the V segment lost 5 bases, leaving 6 bases of the junction unmatched. Here the CDR3 DNA reads TGTGCCATCAGTCATAGCGGGAGCATGACCGGGGAGCTGTTTTTT. It is translated as CAISHSGSMTGELFF.

This clonotype appeared a single time. The chain recombines TRBV11-2 with TRBJ2-2, with D possibly TRBD2 on 5 matching bases. V was trimmed by 10 bases and J by 5 bases, leaving 11 bases between them. The CDR3 length is 12 residues. Germline CDR1 reads SGHAT; CDR2 reads FQNNGV. DNA for the CDR3: TGTGCCACCGGAGGTGGGACCGGGGAGCTGTTTTTT. Amino acid sequence: CATGGGTGELFF.

The V and J genes are TRBV5-1 and TRBJ2-2; D is perhaps TRBD1 or TRBD2 (5 bases each). Germline loops: CDR1 SGHRS, CDR2 YFSETQ. V was trimmed by 6 bases and J by 1 base, leaving 13 bases between them. The CDR3 has 15 residues. CDR3: CASTERGGNTGELFF. CDR3 sequence (DNA): TGCGCCAGCACCGAACGGGGCGGGAACACCGGGGAGCTGTTTTTT.

The rearrangement uses TRBV24-1 and TRBJ1-5, with D possibly matching TRBD1 (6 bases). Germline V gives CDR1 KGHDR, CDR2 SFDVKD. This CDR3 is 20 amino acids long. V lost 0 bases, J lost 7 bases, and 27 bases lay in between. CDR3 residues: CATSDLHNTGSVMLNQPQHF. CDR3 bases: TGTGCCACCAGTGATTTGCACAATACAGGGTCAGTGATGTTAAACCAGCCCCAGCATTTT.

To note about this clonotype: A read error may account for a junction end that differs from germline. The chain links TRBV7-6 to TRBJ2-5; D not resolved. Germline V gene sequence: CDR1 SGHVS, CDR2 FNYEAQ. The length of the CDR3 is 16 residues. The CDR3 reads CASSFLTRPLQEIQYF. For the CDR3, the DNA is TGTGCCAGCAGCTTTTTGACGAGACCTTTGCAAGAGATCCAGTACTTC. Variable domain in full (rest from reference TRBV7-6 and TRBJ2-5): GAGVSQSPRYKVTKRGQDVALRCDPISGHVSLYWYRQALGQGPEFLTYFNYEAQQDKSGLPNDRFSAERPEGSISTLTIQRTEQRDSAMYRCASSFLTRPLQEIQYFGPGTRLLVL.

This clonotype has a handful of counts. The chain is built from TRBV7-6 and TRBJ1-2; unclear D gene. Germline values: CDR1 SGHVS, CDR2 FNYEAQ. Trimming removed 5 bases from V and 7 bases from J, with 17 bases in between. The CDR3 spans 14 residues. CDR3 in amino acids: CASSRNGVTGGYTF. DNA of the CDR3: TGTGCCAGCAGCCGGAATGGCGTTACCGGTGGCTACACCTTC. Full variable domain (outside the CDR3, taken from reference TRBV7-6 and TRBJ1-2): GAGVSQSPRYKVTKRGQDVALRCDPISGHVSLYWYRQALGQGPEFLTYFNYEAQQDKSGLPNDRFSAERPEGSISTLTIQRTEQRDSAMYRCASSRNGVTGGYTFGSGTRLTVV.

This clonotype was detected a few times. This rearrangement joins TRBV7-2 to TRBJ1-3; D unresolved. Looked up from germline, CDR1 is SGHTA and CDR2 is FQGNSA. V lost 0 bases and J 0 bases, leaving 9 bases between the germline ends. The CDR3 spans 16 residues. The CDR3: CASSLASGYSGNTIYF. The CDR3 region has the DNA TGTGCCAGCAGCTTAGCGAGCGGGTACTCTGGAAACACCATATATTTT.

This clonotype was counted only a few times. The rearrangement joins TRBV6-2 or TRBV6-3 to TRBJ2-7; 10 bases match TRBD2. V was clipped by 6 bases and J by 7 bases; unmatched bases: 9. Germline V CDR1 and CDR2: MNHEY, SVGEGT. The CDR3 spans 14 residues. This CDR3 is CASSYGSGRAEQYV. CDR3 nucleotides: TGTGCCAGCAGCTACGGGAGCGGGAGGGCGGAGCAGTACGTC.

Remarks on this clonotype: This could be a read error, since a much larger clone is one nucleotide away. This likely comes from a read error, as the CDR3 has no conserved phenylalanine or tryptophan at its end. This chain connects TRBV11-2 to TRBJ1-3, with D hard to call. Germline lookup yields CDR1 SGHAT and CDR2 FQNNGV. Trimming pared 0 bases from V and 0 bases from J, leaving 6 bases between. The CDR3 is 15 amino acids. CDR3 in DNA: TGTGCCAGCAGCTTAGATCCGGTCTCTGGAAACACCATATATTCT. It yields the protein CASSLDPVSGNTIYS.

The CDR3 DNA reads TGTGCCTCTCGCGAGGGCCTCAGGGATGAGCAGTTCTTC. Translating it yields CASREGLRDEQFF. The J gene is TRBJ2-1, the V gene TRBV19, with D possibly called TRBD1 or TRBD2 (5 bases each). Germline V gene lookup returns CDR1 LNHDA and CDR2 SQIVND (reference sequence). Trimming left V 11 bases short and J 8 bases short, with 19 bases between. The CDR3 sequence is 13 residues long.